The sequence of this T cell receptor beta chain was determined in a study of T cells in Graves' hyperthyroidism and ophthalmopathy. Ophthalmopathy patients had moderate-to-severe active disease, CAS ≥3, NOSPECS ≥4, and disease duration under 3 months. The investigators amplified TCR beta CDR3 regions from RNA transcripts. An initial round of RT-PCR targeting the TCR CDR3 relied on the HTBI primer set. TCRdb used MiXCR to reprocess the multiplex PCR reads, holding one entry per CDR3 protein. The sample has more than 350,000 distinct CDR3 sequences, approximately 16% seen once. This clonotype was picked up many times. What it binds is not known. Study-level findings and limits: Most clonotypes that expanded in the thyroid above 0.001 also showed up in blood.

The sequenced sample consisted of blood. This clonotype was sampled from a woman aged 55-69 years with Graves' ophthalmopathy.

DNA for the CDR3: TGTGCCAGCAGCTCCAGGGTGCGTGGCACTGAAGCTTTCTTT. It specifies CASSSRVRGTEAFF. This chain links TRBV7-2 with TRBJ1-1, with D perhaps TRBD1 (5 bases). This CDR3 is built from 14 residues. Trimming cost V 4 bases and J 4 bases, with 13 bases left between them. Germline V gene lookup returns CDR1 SGHTA and CDR2 FQGNSA.